This T cell receptor (beta chain) derives from a study of chemoradiotherapy in HPV16-positive cancers. General study findings and limits: Candidate HPV-specific clones and E7-related TCR motifs grew in tumor during treatment. For HPV16-positive patients, expanding HPV-responsive T cells associated with longer recurrence-free survival.

Sequenced by immunoSEQ multiplex PCR; TCRdb stores in-frame clones only, minus some. This table holds 5,000 to 6,500 clones, around 73% found once. Germline CDR1 reads SGHAT; CDR2 reads FQNNGV. With V trimmed by 2 bases and J by 7 bases, 10 bases remained unmatched. The CDR3 is 16 residues long. Concerning this clone itself: The antigen is undetermined.

The sample was acquired from a patient who underwent chemoradiotherapy. The clonotype originates from a human donor with HPV-associated anogenital cancer. The V call is TRBV11-2, the J call TRBJ2-3; 9 bases match TRBD2. The CDR3 spells CASSLRRGGVVNTQYF. In nucleotides, the CDR3 is TGTGCCAGCAGCTTAAGGCGCGGGGGGGTAGTGAATACGCAGTATTTT.